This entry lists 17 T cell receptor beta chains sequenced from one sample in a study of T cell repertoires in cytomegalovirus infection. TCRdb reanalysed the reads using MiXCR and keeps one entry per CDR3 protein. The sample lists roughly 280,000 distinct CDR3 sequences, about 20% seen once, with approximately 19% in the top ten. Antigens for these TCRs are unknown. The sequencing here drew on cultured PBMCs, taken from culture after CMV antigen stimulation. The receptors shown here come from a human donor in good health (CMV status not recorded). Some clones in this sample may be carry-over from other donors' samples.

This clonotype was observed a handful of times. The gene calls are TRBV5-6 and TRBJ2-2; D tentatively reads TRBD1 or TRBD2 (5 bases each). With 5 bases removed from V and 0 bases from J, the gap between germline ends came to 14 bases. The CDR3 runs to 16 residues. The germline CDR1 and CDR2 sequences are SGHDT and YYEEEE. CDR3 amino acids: CASSNRGLANTGELFF. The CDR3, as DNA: TGTGCCAGCAGTAATCGGGGCCTCGCGAACACCGGGGAGCTGTTTTTT.

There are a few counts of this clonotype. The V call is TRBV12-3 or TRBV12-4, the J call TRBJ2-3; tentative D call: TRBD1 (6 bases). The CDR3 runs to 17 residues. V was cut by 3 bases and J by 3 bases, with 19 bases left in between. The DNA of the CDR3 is TGTGCCAGCAGTTTCGTTGGGTGGGGGCGTTCAACAGATACGCAGTATTTT. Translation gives CASSFVGWGRSTDTQYF.

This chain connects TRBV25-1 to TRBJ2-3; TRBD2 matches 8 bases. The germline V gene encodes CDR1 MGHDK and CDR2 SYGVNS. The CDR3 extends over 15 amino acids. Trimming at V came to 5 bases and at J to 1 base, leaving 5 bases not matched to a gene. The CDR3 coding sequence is TGTGCCAGCAGTAAGAATAGCGGGGGCACAGATACGCAGTATTTT. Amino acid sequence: CASSKNSGGTDTQYF.

The CDR3 DNA is TGTGCCAGCAGTAAACGGAACTACGATACGCAGTATTTT. As protein: CASSKRNYDTQYF. The J gene is TRBJ2-3, the V gene TRBV6-2 or TRBV6-3, with unresolved D. The CDR3 has 13 residues. Looked up from germline, CDR1 is MNHEY and CDR2 is SVGEGT. Trimming took off 5 bases at V and 6 bases at J, with 12 bases between the two ends.

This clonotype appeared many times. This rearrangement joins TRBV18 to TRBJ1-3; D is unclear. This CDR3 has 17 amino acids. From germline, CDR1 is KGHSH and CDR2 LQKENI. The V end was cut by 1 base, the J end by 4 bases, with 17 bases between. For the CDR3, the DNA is TGTGCCAGCTCACCACTCCGGGCTGGGAACGTCGGAAACACCATATATTTT. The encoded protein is CASSPLRAGNVGNTIYF.

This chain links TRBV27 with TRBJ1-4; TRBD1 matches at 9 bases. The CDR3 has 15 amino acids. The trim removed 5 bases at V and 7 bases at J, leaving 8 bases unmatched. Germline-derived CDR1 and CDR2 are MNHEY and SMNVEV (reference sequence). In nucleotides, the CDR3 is TGTGCCAGCAGTACCCGGGACAGGGTGGGTGAAAAACTGTTTTTT. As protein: CASSTRDRVGEKLFF.

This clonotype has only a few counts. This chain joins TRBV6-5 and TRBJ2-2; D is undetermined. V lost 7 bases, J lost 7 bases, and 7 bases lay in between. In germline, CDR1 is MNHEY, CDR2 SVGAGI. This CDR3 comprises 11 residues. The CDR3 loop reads CASNSGGELFF. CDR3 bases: TGTGCCAGCAATAGTGGCGGGGAGCTGTTTTTT.

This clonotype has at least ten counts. Here the CDR3 DNA reads TGTGCCAGCAGCCCAGCCGACCTTGGGTACACCTTC. This gives the protein CASSPADLGYTF. The chain is built from TRBV7-9 and TRBJ1-2; D call uncertain. Germline CDR1 reads SEHNR; CDR2 reads FQNEAQ (reference sequence). The CDR3 length is 12 residues. Trimming cost V 5 bases and J 11 bases, with 15 bases left between them.

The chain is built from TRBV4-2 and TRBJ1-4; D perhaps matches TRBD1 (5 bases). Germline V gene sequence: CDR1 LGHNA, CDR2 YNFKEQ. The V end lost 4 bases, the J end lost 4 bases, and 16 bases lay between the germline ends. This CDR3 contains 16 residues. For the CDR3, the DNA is TGTGCCAGCAGCCCGGCTTTGGACACGGGTAATGAAAAACTGTTTTTT. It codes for CASSPALDTGNEKLFF.

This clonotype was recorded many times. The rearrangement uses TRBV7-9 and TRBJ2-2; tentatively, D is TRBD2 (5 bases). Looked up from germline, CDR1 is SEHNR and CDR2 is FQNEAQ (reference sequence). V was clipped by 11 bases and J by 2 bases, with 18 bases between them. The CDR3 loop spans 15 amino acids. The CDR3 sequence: CAGRAADSNTGELFF. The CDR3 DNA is TGTGCCGGGAGAGCCGCGGATTCCAACACCGGGGAGCTGTTTTTT.

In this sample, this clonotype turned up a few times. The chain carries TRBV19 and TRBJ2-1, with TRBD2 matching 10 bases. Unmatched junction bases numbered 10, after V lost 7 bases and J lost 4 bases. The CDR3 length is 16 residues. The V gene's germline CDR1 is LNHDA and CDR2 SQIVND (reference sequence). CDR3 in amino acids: CASTSAGGRQYNEQFF. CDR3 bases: TGTGCCAGTACCTCAGCGGGAGGGCGTCAATACAATGAGCAGTTCTTC.

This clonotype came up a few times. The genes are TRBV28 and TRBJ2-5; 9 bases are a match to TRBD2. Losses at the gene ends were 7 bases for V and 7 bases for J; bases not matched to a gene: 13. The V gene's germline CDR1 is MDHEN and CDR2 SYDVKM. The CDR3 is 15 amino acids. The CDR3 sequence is CASTLAGASRRTQYF. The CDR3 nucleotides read TGTGCCAGCACCTTAGCGGGAGCGTCAAGGAGGACCCAGTACTTC. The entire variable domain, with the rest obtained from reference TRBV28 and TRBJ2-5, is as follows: DVKVTQSSRYLVKRTGEKVFLECVQDMDHENMFWYRQDPGLGLRLIYFSYDVKMKEKGDIPEGYSVSREKKERFSLILESASTNQTSMYLCASTLAGASRRTQYFGPGTRLLVL.

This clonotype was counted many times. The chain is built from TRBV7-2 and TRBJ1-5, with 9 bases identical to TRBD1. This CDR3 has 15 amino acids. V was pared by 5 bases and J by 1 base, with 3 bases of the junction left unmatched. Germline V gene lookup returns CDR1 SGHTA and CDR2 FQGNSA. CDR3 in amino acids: CASSPTGGSNQPQHF. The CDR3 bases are TGTGCCAGCAGCCCGACAGGGGGAAGCAATCAGCCCCAGCATTTT.

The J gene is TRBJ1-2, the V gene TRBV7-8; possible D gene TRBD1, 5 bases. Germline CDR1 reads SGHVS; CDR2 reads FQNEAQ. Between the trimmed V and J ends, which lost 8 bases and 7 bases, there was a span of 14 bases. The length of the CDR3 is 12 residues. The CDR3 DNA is TGTGCCAGCGGGGCGGGGGTTCTTGGCTACACCTTC. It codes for CASGAGVLGYTF.

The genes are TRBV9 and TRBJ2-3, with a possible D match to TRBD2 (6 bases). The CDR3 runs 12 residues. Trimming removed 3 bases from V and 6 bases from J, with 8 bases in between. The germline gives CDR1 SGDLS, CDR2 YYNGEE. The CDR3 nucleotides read TGTGCCAGCAGCGCGACTAGTGATACGCAGTATTTT. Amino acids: CASSATSDTQYF.

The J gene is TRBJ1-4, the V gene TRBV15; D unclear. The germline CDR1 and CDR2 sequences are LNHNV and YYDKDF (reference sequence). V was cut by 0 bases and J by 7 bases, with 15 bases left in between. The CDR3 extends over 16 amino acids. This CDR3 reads CATSRDVRSSGEKLFF. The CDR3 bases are TGTGCCACCAGCAGAGATGTAAGATCTTCAGGTGAAAAACTGTTTTTT.

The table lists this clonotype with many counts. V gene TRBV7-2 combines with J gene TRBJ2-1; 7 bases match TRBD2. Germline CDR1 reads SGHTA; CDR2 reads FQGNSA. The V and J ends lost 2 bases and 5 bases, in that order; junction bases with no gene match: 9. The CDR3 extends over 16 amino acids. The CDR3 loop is CASSLLSGTYNNEQFF. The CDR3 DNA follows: TGTGCCAGCAGCTTACTGAGCGGGACCTACAACAATGAGCAGTTCTTC. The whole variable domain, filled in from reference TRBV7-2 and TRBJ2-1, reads GAGVSQSPSNKVTEKGKDVELRCDPISGHTALYWYRQSLGQGLEFLIYFQGNSAPDKSGLPSDRFSAERTGGSVSTLTIQRTQQEDSAVYLCASSLLSGTYNNEQFFGPGTRLTVL.